These 25 T cell receptor beta chains were sequenced from one sample in a study of blood T cell repertoires in COVID-19. TCRdb's copy holds only in-frame clones and misses some; the assay was immunoSEQ multiplex PCR. The data show 200,000 to 250,000 clones, 75% to 85% seen once. Material: PBMCs or T cells enriched from blood (not recorded which). Receptor source: a woman aged 45-60 years with acute COVID-19.

V gene TRBV10-3 combines with J gene TRBJ2-5, with 8 bases that match TRBD2. This CDR3 spans 16 amino acids. Per germline, CDR1 ENHRY and CDR2 SYGVKD. J lost 5 bases, V lost 0 bases, and 8 bases had no gene match. The CDR3 DNA sequence: TGTGCCATCAGTGAGTCGACTAGCGAGGTTTTTGAGACCCAGTACTTC. Amino acids: CAISESTSEVFETQYF.

This chain joins TRBV3-1 (or the pseudogene TRBV3-2) and TRBJ1-1; D unresolved. This CDR3 spans 15 amino acids. Germline V CDR1 and CDR2: LGHDT, YNNKEL (reference sequence). Trimming took off 0 bases at V and 4 bases at J, with 12 bases between the two ends. As DNA, the CDR3 is TGTGCCAGCAGCCAAGAAAGTCCCGGGAGCACTGAAGCTTTCTTT. Translated, it gives CASSQESPGSTEAFF.

This chain links TRBV7-9 with TRBJ1-5; weak D call: TRBD1 (5 bases). The ends were cut back, 4 bases at V and 1 base at J, with 11 bases in the middle. The germline CDR1 and CDR2 sequences are SEHNR and FQNEAQ (reference sequence). CDR3 length: 15 amino acids. The CDR3 sequence is CASSSSGVSNQPQHF. Written as DNA, the CDR3 is TGTGCCAGCAGCTCCTCGGGGGTAAGCAATCAGCCCCAGCATTTT.

This rearrangement joins TRBV4-3 to TRBJ2-1, with 12 bases matching TRBD2. This CDR3 region has 17 residues. Germline lookup yields CDR1 LGHNA and CDR2 YSLEER. Trimming at V came to 4 bases and at J to 7 bases, leaving 11 bases not matched to a gene. The CDR3 spells CASSLSPTSGGGNEQFF. As DNA, the CDR3 is TGCGCCAGCAGCCTCAGCCCGACTAGCGGGGGAGGGAATGAGCAGTTCTTC.

This chain uses TRBV19 with TRBJ1-5; D ambiguous. Trimming cost V 3 bases and J 4 bases, with 13 bases left between them. CDR3 length: 15 amino acids. Germline-derived CDR1 and CDR2 are LNHDA and SQIVND (reference sequence). The CDR3 DNA is TGTGCCAGTAGTATGCGCCGCCGGGAAAATCAGCCCCAGCATTTT. Translation: CASSMRRRENQPQHF. The full variable domain, in which reference TRBV19 and TRBJ1-5 provide the parts outside the CDR3, is DGGITQSPKYLFRKEGQNVTLSCEQNLNHDAMYWYRQDPGQGLRLIYYSQIVNDFQKGDIAEGYSVSREKKESFPLTVTSAQKNPTAFYLCASSMRRRENQPQHFGDGTRLSIL.

This clone appeared once. J is TRBJ1-1 and V is TRBV6-2 or TRBV6-3, with TRBD1 identical over 12 bases. V dropped 5 bases and J dropped 3; count of bases not matched to a gene: 7. Germline values: CDR1 MNHEY, CDR2 SVGEGT. This CDR3 region has 16 residues. CDR3 nucleotides: TGTGCCAGCAGTGATGGGACAGGGGGCCGGGACACTGAAGCTTTCTTT. Its translation: CASSDGTGGRDTEAFF.

The CDR3 is CASSPLQGTPGGTEAFF. CDR3 nucleotides: TGTGCCAGCTCACCACTTCAGGGCACCCCAGGTGGCACTGAAGCTTTCTTT. The chain joins TRBV18 to TRBJ1-1; D is perhaps TRBD1 (5 bases). This CDR3 is 17 amino acids long. Germline V gene data show CDR1 as KGHSH and CDR2 as LQKENI. With 1 base removed from V and 4 bases from J, the gap between germline ends came to 19 bases.

This CDR3 is CASSISGFGYTF. CDR3 in DNA: TGTGCCAGTAGTATCTCGGGGTTTGGCTACACCTTC. The chain links TRBV19 to TRBJ1-2; D gene ambiguous. This CDR3 contains 12 residues. Germline assignment: CDR1 LNHDA and CDR2 SQIVND (reference sequence). The V end was cut by 3 bases, the J end by 7 bases, with 9 bases between.

This clone has a handful of counts. The rearrangement joins TRBV27 to TRBJ1-6, with D perhaps matching TRBD1 (6 bases). CDR3 length: 16 residues. V lost 1 base and J lost 7, with 14 bases in between. The germline V gene has CDR1 MNHEY and CDR2 SMNVEV (reference sequence). The chain's CDR3 is CASSLFGKGDNSPLHF. The CDR3 coding sequence is TGTGCCAGCAGTTTATTCGGCAAGGGGGACAATTCACCCCTCCACTTT.

The V gene is TRBV14, the J gene TRBJ2-3; tentative D call: TRBD2 (5 bases). Germline lookup yields CDR1 SGHDN and CDR2 FVKESK. V was trimmed by 4 bases and J by 0 bases, leaving 17 bases between them. There are 17 residues in the CDR3. For the CDR3, the DNA is TGTGCCAGCAGCCCTGGCGACGCGGGTTATAGCACAGATACGCAGTATTTT. Translating it yields CASSPGDAGYSTDTQYF.

The chain links TRBV5-1 to TRBJ1-2, with D possibly being TRBD1 (5 bases). The CDR3 loop spans 14 amino acids. From germline, CDR1 is SGHRS and CDR2 YFSETQ. The V end lost 0 bases, the J end lost 4 bases, and 10 bases lay between the germline ends. In nucleotides, the CDR3 is TGCGCCAGCAGCTTGGCCGGGGGGGTCTATGGCTACACCTTC. Amino acid sequence: CASSLAGGVYGYTF.

The CDR3, as DNA: TGTGCCAGCAGTTACTCGTACGGGAATCTTAACTATGGCTACACCTTC. This codes for CASSYSYGNLNYGYTF. This sequence joins TRBV6-5 and TRBJ1-2, with no clear D. This CDR3 is 16 amino acids long. V lost 0 bases and J lost 1, with 12 bases in between. Germline CDR1 MNHEY, CDR2 SVGAGI.

V gene TRBV6-6 combines with J gene TRBJ2-2; D remains ambiguous. CDR3 length equals 14 residues. V was pared by 0 bases and J by 3 bases, with 5 bases between. Germline V gene data show CDR1 as MNHNY and CDR2 as SVGAGI (reference sequence). CDR3 sequence reads: CASSYSSDTGELFF. The DNA of the CDR3 is TGTGCCAGCAGTTACTCCAGCGACACCGGGGAGCTGTTTTTT.

The V gene is TRBV11-2, the J gene TRBJ2-1; the D gene is possibly TRBD1 (7 bases). Germline V gene data show CDR1 as SGHAT and CDR2 as FQNNGV. This CDR3 region has 13 residues. V was trimmed by 3 bases and J by 10 bases, leaving 13 bases between them. The CDR3 bases are TGTGCCAGCAGCTTGAGACAGGGAGGCGAGCAGTTCTTC. It specifies CASSLRQGGEQFF. Together with reference TRBV11-2 and TRBJ2-1, the CDR3 gives the full variable domain: EAGVAQSPRYKIIEKRQSVAFWCNPISGHATLYWYQQILGQGPKLLIQFQNNGVVDDSQLPKDRFSAERLKGVDSTLKIQPAKLEDSAVYLCASSLRQGGEQFFGPGTRLTVL.

This rearrangement joins TRBV19 to TRBJ2-7; TRBD2 matches at 7 bases. CDR1 is LNHDA and CDR2 is SQIVND in the germline V gene (reference sequence). V lost 4 bases, J lost 2 bases, and 8 bases stayed unmatched. The CDR3 has 15 residues. Here the CDR3 DNA reads TGTGCCAGTAGTACCACCCCGGGGGGAACCTACGAGCAGTACTTC. Its protein is CASSTTPGGTYEQYF.

This clone was observed a handful of times. V and J are TRBV9 and TRBJ1-2; 9 nucleotides match TRBD1. The CDR3 is made up of 12 amino acids. Germline CDR1 SGDLS, CDR2 YYNGEE. Germline trimming cut 3 bases from V and 12 bases from J; bases unmatched to any gene: 6. The CDR3 is CASSGGTGQDTF. CDR3 sequence (DNA): TGTGCCAGCAGCGGAGGGACAGGGCAAGACACCTTC.

The chain joins TRBV18 to TRBJ1-5; 8 bases line up with TRBD1. CDR1 is KGHSH and CDR2 is LQKENI in the germline V gene. The CDR3 runs 16 residues. V lost 4 bases to trimming and J lost 1 base; unmatched junction nucleotides: 6. The CDR3: CASSQGQGASNQPQHF. The CDR3 DNA reads as TGTGCCAGCTCACAGGGGCAGGGGGCCAGCAATCAGCCCCAGCATTTT.

This chain joins TRBV7-9 and TRBJ1-4; 11 nucleotides line up with TRBD1. The CDR3 has 14 amino acids. J was trimmed by 6 bases and V by 6 bases; bases with no gene match: 3. Germline lookup yields CDR1 SEHNR and CDR2 FQNEAQ (reference sequence). The CDR3 loop reads CASSSDRGHEKLFF. The CDR3 coding sequence is TGTGCCAGCAGTTCGGACAGGGGGCATGAAAAACTGTTTTTT.

V and J are TRBV7-9 and TRBJ2-2; maybe TRBD1 (7 bases). V shed 7 bases and J shed 3 bases, with 39 bases lying between them. The CDR3 totals 23 residues. CDR1 and CDR2 (germline): SEHNR, FQNEAQ (reference sequence). Written as DNA, the CDR3 is TGTGCCAGCACCCTAGTACTCCAGGGGGGCAGAATAAGAATTGGATTGGACACCGGGGAGCTGTTTTTT. It translates to CASTLVLQGGRIRIGLDTGELFF.

Concerning this clone: Other DNA sequences of this sample code for an identical CDR3. The rearrangement joins TRBV19 to TRBJ1-5, with a tentative D call TRBD1 (6 bases). The CDR3 loop spans 16 amino acids. V was cut by 4 bases and J by 0 bases, with 13 bases left in between. Germline lookup yields CDR1 LNHDA and CDR2 SQIVND (reference sequence). CDR3 bases: TGTGCCAGTAGTACCGGGACACTTTATAGCAATCAGCCCCAGCATTTT. It encodes CASSTGTLYSNQPQHF.

The chain uses TRBV7-2 and TRBJ1-2, with 7 positions matching TRBD1. Germline CDR1 is SGHTA and CDR2 is FQGNSA. CDR3 length: 18 residues. V lost 3 bases to trimming and J lost 4 bases; unmatched junction nucleotides: 17. The CDR3 DNA is TGTGCCAGCAGCTTTGGGGCGGCGGGACAGCTACTCCGCTATGGCTACACCTTC. It yields the protein CASSFGAAGQLLRYGYTF.

The chain carries TRBV19 and TRBJ1-5; 9 bases agree with TRBD1. Germline V gene data show CDR1 as LNHDA and CDR2 as SQIVND (reference sequence). The CDR3 has 13 residues. The V segment lost 8 bases and the J segment 7 bases; nucleotides outside the gene matches: 6. CDR3 sequence reads: CASGTGKRQPQHF. As DNA, the CDR3 is TGTGCCAGTGGGACAGGGAAAAGACAGCCCCAGCATTTT. Complete variable domain (other parts from reference TRBV19 and TRBJ1-5): DGGITQSPKYLFRKEGQNVTLSCEQNLNHDAMYWYRQDPGQGLRLIYYSQIVNDFQKGDIAEGYSVSREKKESFPLTVTSAQKNPTAFYLCASGTGKRQPQHFGDGTRLSIL.

The gene calls are TRBV5-6 and TRBJ2-7; TRBD2 is a possible D gene (6 bases). CDR1 and CDR2 from the germline V gene are SGHDT and YYEEEE. Trimming pared 1 base from V and 2 bases from J, leaving 10 bases between. The CDR3 sequence is 14 residues long. The CDR3 sequence is CASSLITGAYEQYF. The CDR3 DNA follows: TGTGCCAGCAGCTTGATAACGGGGGCCTACGAGCAGTACTTC.

The rearrangement links TRBV5-1 to TRBJ1-6; perhaps TRBD1 as D (5 bases). Trimming removed 4 bases at V and 12 bases at J, with 14 bases between. The CDR3 loop spans 13 amino acids. Per germline, CDR1 SGHRS and CDR2 YFSETQ. In nucleotides, the CDR3 is TGCGCCAGCAGCACAGACGGTCAGGGACCCCTCCACTTT. Translating it yields CASSTDGQGPLHF.

The J gene is TRBJ1-2, the V gene TRBV18; TRBD1 matches at 11 bases. Trimming took 2 bases from V and 4 from J; bases not matched to a gene: 6. Germline CDR1 is KGHSH and CDR2 is LQKENI. The CDR3 covers 16 residues. CDR3 sequence reads: CASSPTGTGGAYGYTF. The DNA of the CDR3 is TGTGCCAGCTCACCAACCGGGACAGGGGGAGCCTATGGCTACACCTTC.